This T cell receptor beta chain was recovered during a study of metastatic and nonmetastatic thyroid tumors. Looking at the study overall: The study looked at repertoires side by side in blood and in tumor or nodule tissue from malignant and benign thyroid patients. Notes on the study in general: Malignant thyroid tumors reportedly had TCR beta diversity that was significantly higher than in benign nodules, in blood and tumor.

In the authors' methods: Clinicopathological groups of papillary thyroid cancer showed CDR3 differences that were used to build a distant-metastasis classifier. TCRdb recomputed clones from the PCR reads via MiXCR. None of the V and J calls come from the authors' own analysis; TCRdb made them. The sample lists some 24,000 clones; 20% to 25% were seen once. A note on this clone: The target antigen is unknown.

Each patient came to thyroid surgery without any prior treatment (of any kind). Specimen: blood. The receptor's source is a male donor with papillary thyroid cancer or a benign thyroid nodule (not recorded which). Some clones in this sample may be carry-over from other donors' samples.

CDR3 coding DNA: TGTGCCAGCAGGGACAGGGGGGACACCGGGGAGCTGTTTTTT. Translation: CASRDRGDTGELFF. This chain joins TRBV6-4 and TRBJ2-2, with 10 bases lining up with TRBD1. V trimming: 6 bases; J trimming: 3 bases; junction bases outside the gene matches: 1. This CDR3 is built from 14 residues. The germline gives CDR1 MRHNA, CDR2 SNTAGT.